The T cell receptor (beta chain) under discussion was sequenced for a study of cytomegalovirus exposure and HLA in healthy donors. Points from the study as a whole: Published work reported that the classifier diagnosed cytomegalovirus status with high specificity and sensitivity. Among the sequence variants, a highly shared cluster was likely an artifact of sequencing. Relative to the approximately 630-donor mean, N-insertions were reportedly fewer in an Asian-associated ancestry cluster in a later analysis.

Comment on this clone: Its matching antigen is unknown.

A multiplex PCR was run with 60 Vbeta primers and 13 Jbeta primers. Sequencing used immunoSEQ multiplex PCR; TCRdb keeps in-frame clones, though not all of them. The sample records about 90,000 clones, more than 65% being singletons. V lost 5 bases and J lost 5, with 18 bases in between. Germline loops: CDR1 SEHNR, CDR2 FQNEAQ (reference sequence). This CDR3 region has 16 residues. The chain combines TRBV7-9 with TRBJ2-2, with D possibly matching TRBD2 (6 bases). The sample was PBMCs. The origin of this receptor is a woman younger than 35 in good health and CMV-seropositive. The CDR3 reads CASSPVGGVGTGELFF. The CDR3 DNA follows: TGTGCCAGCAGCCCGGTCGGCGGGGTAGGAACCGGGGAGCTGTTTTTT.